This T cell receptor beta chain was obtained from a study of blood T cell repertoires in COVID-19. Across the whole study: The study drew acute and convalescent COVID-19 samples from the United States, Italy and Spain. PBMCs, B-cell-depleted T cells, or T cells provided the cDNA or gDNA that made up the material.

V was cut by 4 bases and J by 4 bases, with 10 bases left in between. This CDR3 contains 13 residues. Original processing notes: Amplification of reference gene primers provided the estimated nucleated cell counts. TCRdb's table, derived via immunoSEQ multiplex PCR, lists solely in-frame clones and lacks some. V, J and clone size were drawn from that table, and D and trimming were deduced from the DNA. The profile covers about 80,000 clones, with about four fifths appearing a single time and 12% taken by the ten largest. Source material: peripheral blood. This chain uses TRBV12-3 or TRBV12-4 with TRBJ1-1; D perhaps matches TRBD1 (5 bases). This clonotype was obtained from a woman between 40 and 55 years old with active or convalescent COVID-19. The CDR3 is CASSSSQGTEAFF. CDR3 nucleotides: TGTGCCAGCAGTTCATCCCAGGGCACTGAAGCTTTCTTT.